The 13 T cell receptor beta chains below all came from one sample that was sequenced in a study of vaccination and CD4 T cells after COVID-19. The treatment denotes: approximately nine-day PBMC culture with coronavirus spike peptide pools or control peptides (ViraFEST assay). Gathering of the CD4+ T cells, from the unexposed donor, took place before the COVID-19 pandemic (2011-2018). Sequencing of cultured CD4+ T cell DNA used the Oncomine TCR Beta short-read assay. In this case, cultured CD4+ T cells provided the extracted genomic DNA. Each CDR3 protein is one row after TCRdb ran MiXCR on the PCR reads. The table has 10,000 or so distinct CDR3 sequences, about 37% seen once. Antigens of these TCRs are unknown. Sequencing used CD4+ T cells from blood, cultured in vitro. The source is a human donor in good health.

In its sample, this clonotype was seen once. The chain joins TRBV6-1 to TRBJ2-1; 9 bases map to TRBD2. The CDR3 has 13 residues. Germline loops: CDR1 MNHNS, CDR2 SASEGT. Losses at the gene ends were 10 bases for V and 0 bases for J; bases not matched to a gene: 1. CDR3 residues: CATSGTSYNEQFF. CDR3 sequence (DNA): TGTGCCACTAGCGGGACCTCCTACAATGAGCAGTTCTTC.

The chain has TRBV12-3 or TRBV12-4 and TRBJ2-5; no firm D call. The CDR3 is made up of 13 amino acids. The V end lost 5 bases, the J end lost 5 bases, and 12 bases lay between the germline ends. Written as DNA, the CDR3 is TGTGCCAGCAGTCCCCATCTGGGGGAGACCCAGTACTTC. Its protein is CASSPHLGETQYF.

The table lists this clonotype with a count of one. CDR3 amino acids: CASSYVRMREVGADTQYF. As DNA, the CDR3 is TGTGCCAGCAGTTACGTTCGGATGCGGGAGGTCGGCGCAGATACGCAGTATTTT. This chain links TRBV6-5 with TRBJ2-3; 8 bases fit TRBD2. The trim removed 2 bases at V and 4 bases at J, leaving 14 bases unmatched. The CDR3 totals 18 residues. Germline values: CDR1 MNHEY, CDR2 SVGAGI.

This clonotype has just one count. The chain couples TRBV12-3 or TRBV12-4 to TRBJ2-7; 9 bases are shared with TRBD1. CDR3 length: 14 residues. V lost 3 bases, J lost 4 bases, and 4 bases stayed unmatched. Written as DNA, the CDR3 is TGTGCCAGCAGTTTGGGGACAGGGTTATACGAGCAGTACTTC. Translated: CASSLGTGLYEQYF.

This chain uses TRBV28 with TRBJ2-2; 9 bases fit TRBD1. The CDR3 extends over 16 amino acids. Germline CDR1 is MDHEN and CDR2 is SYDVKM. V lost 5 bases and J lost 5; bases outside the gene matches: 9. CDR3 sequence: CASSRRPGQGTGELFF. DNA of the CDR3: TGTGCCAGCAGTAGACGACCGGGACAGGGAACCGGGGAGCTGTTTTTT.

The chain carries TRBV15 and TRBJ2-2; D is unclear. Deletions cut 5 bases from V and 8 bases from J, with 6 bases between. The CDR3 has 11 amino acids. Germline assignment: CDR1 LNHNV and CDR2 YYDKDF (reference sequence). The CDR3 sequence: CATSLQGELFF. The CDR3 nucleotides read TGTGCCACCAGCCTACAGGGGGAGCTGTTTTTT.

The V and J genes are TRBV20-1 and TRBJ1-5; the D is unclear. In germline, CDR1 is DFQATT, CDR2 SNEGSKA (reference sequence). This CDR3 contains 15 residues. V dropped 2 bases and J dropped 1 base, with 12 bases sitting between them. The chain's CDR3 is CSARYAGLSNQPQHF. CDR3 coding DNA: TGCAGTGCTAGATACGCGGGGTTGAGCAATCAGCCCCAGCATTTT.

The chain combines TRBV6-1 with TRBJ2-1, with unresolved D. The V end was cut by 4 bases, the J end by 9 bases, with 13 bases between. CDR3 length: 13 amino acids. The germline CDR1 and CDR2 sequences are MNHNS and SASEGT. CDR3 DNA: TGTGCCAGCAGTGGAGGTAGAATAAGTGAGCAGTTCTTC. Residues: CASSGGRISEQFF.

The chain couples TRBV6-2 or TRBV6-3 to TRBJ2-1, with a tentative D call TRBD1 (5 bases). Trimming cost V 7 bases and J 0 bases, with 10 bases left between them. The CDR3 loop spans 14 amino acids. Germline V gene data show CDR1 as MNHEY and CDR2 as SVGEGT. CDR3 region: CASTGWASYNEQFF. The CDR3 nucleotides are TGTGCCAGCACAGGGTGGGCCTCCTACAATGAGCAGTTCTTC.

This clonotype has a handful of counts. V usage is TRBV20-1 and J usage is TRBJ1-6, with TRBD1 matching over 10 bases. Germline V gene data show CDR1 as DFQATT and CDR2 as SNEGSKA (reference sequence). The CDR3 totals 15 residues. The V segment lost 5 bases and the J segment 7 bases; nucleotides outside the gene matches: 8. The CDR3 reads CSAVRQGARNSPLHF. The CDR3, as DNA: TGCAGTGCTGTGCGACAGGGGGCTCGCAATTCACCCCTCCACTTT.

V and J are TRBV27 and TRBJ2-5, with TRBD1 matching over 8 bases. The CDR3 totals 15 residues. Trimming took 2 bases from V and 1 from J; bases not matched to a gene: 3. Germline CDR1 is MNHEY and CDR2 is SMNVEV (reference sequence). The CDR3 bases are TGTGCCAGCAGTTTAGCCAGGGGGCGCCAAGAGACCCAGTACTTC. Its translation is CASSLARGRQETQYF.

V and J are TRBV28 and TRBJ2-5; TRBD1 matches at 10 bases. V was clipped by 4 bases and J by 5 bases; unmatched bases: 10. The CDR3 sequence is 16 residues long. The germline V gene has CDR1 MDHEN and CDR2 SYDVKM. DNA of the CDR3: TGTGCCAGCAGTTCACTTACTGGGACAGGGGAGGAGACCCAGTACTTC. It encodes CASSSLTGTGEETQYF.

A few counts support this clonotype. The CDR3 is CASSLGERGYNEQFF. CDR3 in DNA: TGTGCCAGCAGTTTAGGGGAGCGGGGGTACAATGAGCAGTTCTTC. V usage is TRBV27 and J usage is TRBJ2-1; 8 bases are a match to TRBD2. Per germline, CDR1 MNHEY and CDR2 SMNVEV (reference sequence). The CDR3 loop spans 15 amino acids. Trimming took 2 bases from V and 4 from J; bases not matched to a gene: 4.